Listed below are T cell receptor beta chains from one sample, sequenced in a study of tumor-infiltrating lymphocytes in localized non-small cell lung cancer. Generated by immunoSEQ multiplex PCR, the TCRdb table keeps only in-frame clones and is missing some. In the table there are about 7,600 clones, 74% of which are singletons. Sequencing was carried out using uninvolved lung tissue not adjacent to the tumor. These receptor sequences come from a human donor with non-small cell lung cancer. CDR3s include the opening cysteine and the closing phenylalanine or tryptophan. D genes are given only for firm matches. A clone size is listed for some rows: how often the clone was seen (once, few, many), or a class if it is expanded.

. TRBD1 TRBJ1-2 TRBV13 CASSLYRDRGRTNYGYTF TGTGCCAGCAGCTTGTACCGGGACAGGGGACGTACTAACTATGGCTACACCTTC
few . TRBJ1-2 TRBV19 CASRGAGTWDGYTF TGTGCCAGTCGAGGGGCCGGGACATGGGATGGCTACACCTTC
few . TRBJ1-2 TRBV6-5 CASITPGSNYGYTF TGTGCCAGCATAACCCCAGGGTCTAACTATGGCTACACCTTC
. . TRBJ2-7 TRBV11-3 CASSLEDASTEQYF TGTGCCAGCAGCTTAGAGGACGCGAGTACCGAGCAGTACTTC
once . TRBJ1-1 TRBV5-1 CASSLAPGNTEAFF TGCGCCAGCAGCTTGGCCCCAGGGAACACTGAAGCTTTCTTT
. . TRBJ2-3 TRBV28 CASSFLAGTDTQYF TGTGCCAGCAGTTTTCTAGCTGGCACAGATACGCAGTATTTT
. TRBD1 TRBJ1-2 TRBV19 CASIHNPPDRRDGYTF TGTGCCAGTATCCATAATCCCCCGGACAGGCGAGATGGCTACACCTTC
. . TRBJ2-5 TRBV6-5 CASRSAMRQETQYF TGTGCCAGCCGTTCTGCTATGAGGCAAGAGACCCAGTACTTC
. . TRBJ2-5 TRBV4-2 CASSAPGSVQETQYF TGTGCCAGCAGCGCACCGGGTAGCGTCCAAGAGACCCAGTACTTC
. . TRBJ1-2 TRBV6-6 CASSYAKNYGYTF TGTGCCAGCAGTTATGCGAAAAACTATGGCTACACCTTC
. TRBD1 TRBJ2-7 TRBV25-1 CASSGDRGNYEQYF TGTGCCAGCAGTGGAGACAGGGGGAACTACGAGCAGTACTTC
. . TRBJ2-7 TRBV7-6 CASSLDPGAAQGEQYF TGTGCCAGCAGCTTAGATCCGGGGGCTGCCCAGGGCGAGCAGTACTTC
once . TRBJ2-7 TRBV11-2 CASSPLRYEQYF TGTGCCAGCAGCCCCCTCCGATACGAGCAGTACTTC
. . TRBJ1-2 TRBV2 CASSEASYGYTF TGTGCCAGCAGTGAAGCATCTTATGGCTACACCTTC
once . TRBJ1-1 TRBV6-6 CASSYRWSGTEAFF TGTGCCAGCAGCTACCGATGGTCAGGCACTGAAGCTTTCTTT
. . TRBJ1-2 TRBV7-8 CASSFSRGDGYTF TGTGCCAGCAGCTTTTCCAGGGGCGATGGCTACACCTTC
. . TRBJ2-7 TRBV29-1 CSVSSSYEQYF TGCAGCGTCTCGTCCTCCTACGAGCAGTACTTC
. TRBD2 TRBJ2-1 TRBV7-2 CASSLVAGGLYNEQFF TGTGCCAGCAGCTTAGTAGCGGGAGGTCTCTACAATGAGCAGTTCTTC
. TRBD2 TRBJ2-3 TRBV6-4 CASSGTSGADTQYF TGTGCCAGCAGTGGAACTAGCGGGGCAGATACGCAGTATTTT
. . TRBJ1-2 TRBV5-6 CASSLTPGVDYGYTF TGTGCCAGCAGCCTGACGCCAGGGGTGGACTATGGCTACACCTTC
once TRBD2 TRBJ2-5 TRBV5-1 CASSLPYLAGGGETQYF TGCGCCAGCAGCTTGCCCTATCTAGCGGGAGGGGGGGAGACCCAGTACTTC
. TRBD1 TRBJ1-1 TRBV29-1 CTTGVGMNTEAFF TGCACCACAGGGGTGGGAATGAACACTGAAGCTTTCTTT
. . TRBJ1-1 TRBV30 CAWRALRGANTEAFF TGTGCCTGGAGGGCCTTGCGCGGAGCGAACACTGAAGCTTTCTTT
. TRBD2 TRBJ2-7 TRBV19 CASGPWTSGSYEQYF TGTGCCAGTGGACCGTGGACTAGCGGGAGTTACGAGCAGTACTTC
. TRBD2 TRBJ2-7 TRBV19 CASSIGTSGRNYEQYF TGTGCCAGTAGTATAGGGACTAGCGGGAGGAACTACGAGCAGTACTTC
. . TRBJ2-6 TRBV4-3 CASSQDGGAGANVLTF TGCGCCAGCAGCCAAGATGGTGGGGCTGGGGCCAACGTCCTGACTTTC
. TRBD1 TRBJ1-1 TRBV30 CAWSVGQGVFGRMNTEAFF TGTGCCTGGAGTGTCGGACAGGGGGTATTCGGTCGAATGAACACTGAAGCTTTCTTT
. TRBD1 TRBJ2-7 TRBV6-5 CASSYQTGSLYEQYF TGTGCCAGCAGTTACCAGACAGGGTCCCTCTACGAGCAGTACTTC
. TRBD2 TRBJ2-7 TRBV30 CAWSRKGPSGGYEQYF TGTGCCTGGAGTCGAAAGGGCCCTAGCGGGGGGTACGAGCAGTACTTC
. TRBD2 TRBJ2-1 TRBV19 CASTELAGEINEQFF TGTGCCAGTACCGAACTAGCGGGAGAAATAAATGAGCAGTTCTTC
. TRBD2 TRBJ2-2 TRBV7-2 CASSLGGRGWTGELFF TGTGCCAGCAGCTTGGGAGGGCGAGGGTGGACCGGGGAGCTGTTTTTT
. . TRBJ2-3 TRBV30 CAWSSRATDTQYF TGTGCCTGGAGTTCCCGGGCCACAGATACGCAGTATTTT
. . TRBJ2-5 TRBV27 CASSLGVDQETQYF TGTGCCAGCAGTTTAGGGGTGGACCAAGAGACCCAGTACTTC
. TRBD2 TRBJ2-5 TRBV19 CASRSLAGGRETQYF TGTGCCAGTAGGTCTCTAGCGGGAGGGCGAGAGACCCAGTACTTC
. . TRBJ1-1 TRBV5-1 CASSLEGALTNTEAFF TGCGCCAGCAGCTTGGAAGGGGCGCTTACGAACACTGAAGCTTTCTTT
. . TRBJ2-7 TRBV10-3 CAISESGVALRLRRGEQYF TGTGCCATCAGTGAGTCGGGAGTGGCCTTGAGGCTACGAAGGGGGGAGCAGTACTTC
. . TRBJ1-2 TRBV30 CAIAPAGVANYGYTF TGTGCCATAGCCCCCGCGGGGGTAGCTAACTATGGCTACACCTTC
hyperexpanded . TRBJ1-1 TRBV6-5 CASSYGLGGRGEAFF TGTGCCAGCAGTTACGGGTTGGGGGGCAGGGGTGAAGCTTTCTTT
. . TRBJ2-1 TRBV5-1 CASSSPWGYNEQFF TGCGCCAGCAGCTCACCCTGGGGCTACAATGAGCAGTTCTTC
. . TRBJ1-5 TRBV19 CASSTPAGNSNQPQHF TGTGCCAGTAGTACCCCGGCCGGGAATAGCAATCAGCCCCAGCATTTT
few . TRBJ2-7 TRBV4-3 CASSQLRGDLYEQYF TGCGCCAGCAGCCAACTCCGGGGCGATCTCTACGAGCAGTACTTC
once . TRBJ2-7 TRBV29-1 CSVGLAATYEQYF TGCAGCGTTGGCCTGGCGGCTACCTACGAGCAGTACTTC
few TRBD1 TRBJ1-5 TRBV27 CASRGQDRSNQPQHF TGTGCCAGCAGAGGACAGGACCGCAGCAATCAGCCCCAGCATTTT
. . TRBJ2-3 TRBV6-5 CASTSQSDTQYF TGTGCCAGCACTTCCCAGTCAGATACGCAGTATTTT
. . TRBJ1-1 TRBV19 CASSPTGRGTEAFF TGTGCCAGTAGTCCAACAGGGAGGGGCACTGAAGCTTTCTTT
. TRBD2 TRBJ2-2 TRBV5-1 CASSLKPGLAGGPDTGELFF TGCGCCAGCAGCTTAAAACCGGGACTAGCGGGAGGGCCGGACACCGGGGAGCTGTTTTTT
. . TRBJ2-3 TRBV5-1 CASSQDQATDTQYF TGCGCCAGCAGCCAAGACCAAGCGACAGATACGCAGTATTTT
. TRBD1 TRBJ1-3 TRBV7-2 CASSSFTGGTGNTIYF TGTGCCAGCAGCTCATTCACAGGGGGAACTGGAAACACCATATATTTT
. TRBD1 TRBJ1-5 TRBV30 CAWSPGTAQNQPQHF TGTGCCTGGAGTCCCGGGACAGCACAAAATCAGCCCCAGCATTTT
. TRBD2 TRBJ2-3 TRBV6-5 CASSPGLAKDTQYF TGTGCCAGCAGCCCCGGACTAGCGAAGGATACGCAGTATTTT
few TRBD1 TRBJ2-2 TRBV27 CASTRQGNTGELFF TGTGCCAGCACTCGACAGGGAAACACCGGGGAGCTGTTTTTT
. . TRBJ2-3 TRBV7-2 CASSLEYLSTDTQYF TGTGCCAGCAGCTTAGAGTACTTAAGCACAGATACGCAGTATTTT
few TRBD2 TRBJ2-7 TRBV5-4 CASSEAGTSGYEQYF TGTGCCAGCAGCGAAGCCGGGACTAGCGGCTACGAGCAGTACTTC
. . TRBJ1-2 TRBV5-4 CASSLDRDYGYTF TGTGCCAGCAGCTTGGACAGGGACTATGGCTACACCTTC
. TRBD1 TRBJ1-4 TRBV28 CASSLDRGREKLFF TGTGCCAGCAGTTTAGACAGGGGGCGGGAAAAACTGTTTTTT
medium-sized TRBD1 TRBJ1-2 TRBV7-8 CATHTGGGYGYTF TGTGCCACACACACAGGGGGCGGCTATGGCTACACCTTC
. . TRBJ2-6 TRBV4-1 CASSHPGRDSGANVLTF TGCGCCAGCAGCCACCCGGGACGGGACTCTGGGGCCAACGTCCTGACTTTC
. TRBD2 TRBJ2-3 TRBV7-2 CASSVGTSGRWDTQYF TGTGCCAGCAGCGTCGGGACTAGCGGGAGGTGGGATACGCAGTATTTT
. . TRBJ2-3 TRBV19 CASTEHGSTDTQYF TGTGCCAGTACTGAGCACGGTAGCACAGATACGCAGTATTTT
. TRBD2 TRBJ2-2 TRBV4-3 CASSLIAGVSTGELFF TGCGCCAGCAGCCTCATAGCGGGAGTGTCCACCGGGGAGCTGTTTTTT